Listed below are T cell receptor beta chains from one sample, sequenced in a study of cytomegalovirus exposure and HLA in healthy donors. Using immunoSEQ multiplex PCR, the repertoire was profiled, and TCRdb retains in-frame clones only, with some absent. The sample lists about 190,000 clones; 70% to 90% were seen once. The sequenced material came from PBMCs. These receptors originate from a woman under 30 in good health and CMV-seropositive. Each CDR3 is given with its conserved first and last residue. Rows may omit the clone size; those that give it use once, few, many or a size class.

length | J | V | size | CDR3
11 | TRBJ2-1 | TRBV20-1 | - | CSARPGVEQFF
13 | TRBJ2-7 | TRBV6-1 | - | CASSEFDQGTGIF
15 | TRBJ2-1 | TRBV5-1 | - | CASSASGTDYNEQFF
15 | TRBJ2-1 | TRBV5-4 | - | CASSQGGSNYNEQFF
15 | TRBJ1-3 | TRBV6-5 | few | CASSYSIGAGNTIYF
18 | TRBJ2-3 | TRBV5-1 | - | CASSLATSGGASTDTQYF
15 | TRBJ1-4 | TRBV6-1 | - | CASSELGHLNEKLFF
15 | TRBJ2-1 | TRBV4-2 | - | CASSQEGFSDNEQFF
14 | TRBJ1-1 | TRBV6-1 | - | CASSETGWETEAFF
13 | TRBJ1-5 | TRBV6-6 | - | CATGQVSNQPQHF
17 | TRBJ2-1 | TRBV28 | - | CASEDRTLPEDDNEQFF
16 | TRBJ1-5 | TRBV6-1 | once | CASSVLRDREDQPQHF
15 | TRBJ1-6 | TRBV2 | - | CASGPRQAYNSPLHF
16 | TRBJ1-2 | TRBV7-2 | - | CASSLGNRDRGYGYTF
15 | TRBJ2-7 | TRBV4-2 | - | CASSQEEGESNEQYF
14 | TRBJ1-1 | TRBV2 | - | CASSEERGRTEAFF
13 | TRBJ2-2 | TRBV29-1 | - | CSVSTGGTGELFF
14 | TRBJ2-7 | TRBV11-2 | - | CASSLAGVLGEQYF
16 | TRBJ2-2 | TRBV7-8 | - | CASSHSAGGRVGELFF
16 | TRBJ2-7 | TRBV14 | - | CASSQGPGQGGYEQYF
15 | TRBJ1-5 | TRBV11-2 | - | CASSLEGDTYQPQHF
13 | TRBJ1-2 | TRBV19 | - | CASSIGQGYGYTF
14 | TRBJ2-2 | TRBV12-5 | - | CASGPTSTTGELFF
13 | TRBJ2-1 | TRBV7-9 | - | CAGPPKVDNEQFF